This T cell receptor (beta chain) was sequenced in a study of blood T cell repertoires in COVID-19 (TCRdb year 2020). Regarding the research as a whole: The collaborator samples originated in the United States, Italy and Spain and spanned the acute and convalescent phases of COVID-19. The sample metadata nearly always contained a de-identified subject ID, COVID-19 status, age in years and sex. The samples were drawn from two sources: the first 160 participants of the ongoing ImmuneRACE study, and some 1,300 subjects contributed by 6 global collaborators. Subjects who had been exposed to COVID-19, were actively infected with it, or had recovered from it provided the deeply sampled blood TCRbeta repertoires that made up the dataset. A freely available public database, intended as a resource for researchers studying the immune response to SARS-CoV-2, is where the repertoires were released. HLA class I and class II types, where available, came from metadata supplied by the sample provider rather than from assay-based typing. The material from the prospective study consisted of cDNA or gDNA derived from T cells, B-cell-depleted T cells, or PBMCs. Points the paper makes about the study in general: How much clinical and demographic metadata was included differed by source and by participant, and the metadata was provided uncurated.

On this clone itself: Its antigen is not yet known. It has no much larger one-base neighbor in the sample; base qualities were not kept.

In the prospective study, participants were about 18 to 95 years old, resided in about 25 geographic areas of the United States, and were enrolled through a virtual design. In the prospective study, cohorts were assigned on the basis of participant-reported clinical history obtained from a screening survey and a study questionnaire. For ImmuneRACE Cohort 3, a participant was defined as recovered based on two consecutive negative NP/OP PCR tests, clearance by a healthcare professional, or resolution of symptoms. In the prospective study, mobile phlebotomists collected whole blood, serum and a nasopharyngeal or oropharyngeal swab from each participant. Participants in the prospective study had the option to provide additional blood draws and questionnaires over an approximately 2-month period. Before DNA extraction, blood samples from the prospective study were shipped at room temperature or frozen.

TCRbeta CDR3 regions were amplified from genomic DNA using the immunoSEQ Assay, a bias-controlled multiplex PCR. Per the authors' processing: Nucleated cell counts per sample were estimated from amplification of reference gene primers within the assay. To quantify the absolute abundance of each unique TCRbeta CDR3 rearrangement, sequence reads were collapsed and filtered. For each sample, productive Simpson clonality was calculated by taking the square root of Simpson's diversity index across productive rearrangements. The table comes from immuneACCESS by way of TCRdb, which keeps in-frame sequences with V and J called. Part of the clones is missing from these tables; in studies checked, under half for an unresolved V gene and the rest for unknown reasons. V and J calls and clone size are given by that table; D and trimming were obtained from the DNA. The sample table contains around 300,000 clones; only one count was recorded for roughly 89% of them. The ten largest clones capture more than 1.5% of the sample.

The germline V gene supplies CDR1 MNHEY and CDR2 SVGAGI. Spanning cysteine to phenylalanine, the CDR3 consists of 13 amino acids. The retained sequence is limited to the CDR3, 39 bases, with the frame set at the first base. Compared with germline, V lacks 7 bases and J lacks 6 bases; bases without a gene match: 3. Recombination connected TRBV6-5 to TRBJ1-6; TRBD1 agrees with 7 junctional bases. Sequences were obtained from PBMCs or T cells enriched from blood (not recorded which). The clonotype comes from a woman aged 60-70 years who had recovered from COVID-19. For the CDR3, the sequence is CASMGQFNSPLHF. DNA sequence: TGTGCCAGCATGGGACAGTTTAATTCACCCCTCCACTTT.